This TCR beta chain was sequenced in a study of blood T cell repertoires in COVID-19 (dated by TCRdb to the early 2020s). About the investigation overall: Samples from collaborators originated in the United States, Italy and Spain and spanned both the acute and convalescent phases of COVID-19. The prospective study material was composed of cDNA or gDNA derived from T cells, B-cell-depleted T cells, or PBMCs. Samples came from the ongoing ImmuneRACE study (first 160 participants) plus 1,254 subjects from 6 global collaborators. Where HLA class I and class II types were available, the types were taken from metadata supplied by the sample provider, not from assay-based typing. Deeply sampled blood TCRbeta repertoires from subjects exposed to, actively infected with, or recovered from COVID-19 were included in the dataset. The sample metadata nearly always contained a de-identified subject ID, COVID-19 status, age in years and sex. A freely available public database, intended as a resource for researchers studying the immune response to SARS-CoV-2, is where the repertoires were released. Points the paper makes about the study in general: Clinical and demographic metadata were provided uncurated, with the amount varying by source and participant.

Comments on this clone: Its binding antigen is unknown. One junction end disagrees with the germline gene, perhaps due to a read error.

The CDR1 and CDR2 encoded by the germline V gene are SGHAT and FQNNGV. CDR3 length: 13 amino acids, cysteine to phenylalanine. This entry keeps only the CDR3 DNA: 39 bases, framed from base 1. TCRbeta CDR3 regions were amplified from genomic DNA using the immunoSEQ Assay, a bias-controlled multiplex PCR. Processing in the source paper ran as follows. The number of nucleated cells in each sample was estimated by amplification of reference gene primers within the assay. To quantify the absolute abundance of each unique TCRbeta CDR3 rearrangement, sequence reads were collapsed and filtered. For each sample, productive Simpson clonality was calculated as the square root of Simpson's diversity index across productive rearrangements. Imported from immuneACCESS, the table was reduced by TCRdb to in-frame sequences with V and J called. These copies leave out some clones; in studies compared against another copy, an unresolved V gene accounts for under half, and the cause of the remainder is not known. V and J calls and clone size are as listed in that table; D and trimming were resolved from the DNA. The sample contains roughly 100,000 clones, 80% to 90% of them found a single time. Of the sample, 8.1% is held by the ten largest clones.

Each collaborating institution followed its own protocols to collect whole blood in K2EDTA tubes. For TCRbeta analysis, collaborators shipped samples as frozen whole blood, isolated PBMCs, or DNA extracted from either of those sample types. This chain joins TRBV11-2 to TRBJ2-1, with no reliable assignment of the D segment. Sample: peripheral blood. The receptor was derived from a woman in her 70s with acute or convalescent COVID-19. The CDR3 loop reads CRIPPRNYNEQFF. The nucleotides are TGCAGAATTCCACCCCGAAATTACAATGAGCAGTTCTTC.